This is a list of T cell receptor beta chains from one sample in a study of breast tumors, draining lymph nodes, adjacent tissues. MiXCR, applied by TCRdb to the multiplex PCR reads, yields one record per CDR3 protein. The table records some 47,000 distinct CDR3 sequences, over 40% of them present only once. What was sequenced was breast tumor tissue. Receptors originate from a female donor with breast cancer. Some clones in this sample may be carry-over from other donors' samples. CDR3s include the opening cysteine and the closing phenylalanine or tryptophan. D genes are given only for firm matches. The listing skips clone size in some rows; elsewhere it reads once, few, many or a size class.

v_gene: TRBV30; d_gene: TRBD1; abundance: many; j_gene: TRBJ1-4; CDR3nt: TGTGCCTGGAGCAGGGGGCGGGCTAATGAAAAACTGTTTTTT; CDR3aa: CAWSRGRANEKLFF
v_gene: TRBV19; d_gene: TRBD1; abundance: many; j_gene: TRBJ2-6; CDR3nt: TGTGCCAGCGAGACAGGGGATTTCGCTGGGGCCAACGTCCTGACTTTC; CDR3aa: CASETGDFAGANVLTF
v_gene: TRBV3-1; d_gene: NA; abundance: NA; j_gene: TRBJ2-7; CDR3nt: TGTGCCAGCAGCTATGCGGCAGAGGTGTACTTC; CDR3aa: CASSYAAEVYF
v_gene: TRBV13; d_gene: NA; abundance: many; j_gene: TRBJ2-5; CDR3nt: TGTGCCAGCAGCCCCTCGACAGGAAACCAAGAGACCCAGTACTTC; CDR3aa: CASSPSTGNQETQYF
v_gene: TRBV5-4; d_gene: TRBD1; abundance: many; j_gene: TRBJ2-7; CDR3nt: TGTGCCACCCGGACAGGGGTTGGTTACGAGCAGTACTTC; CDR3aa: CATRTGVGYEQYF
v_gene: TRBV20-1; d_gene: TRBD2; abundance: NA; j_gene: TRBJ2-7; CDR3nt: TGCAGTGCTTCTAGCGGTGAGACTAGCGGGCTCTACGAGCAGTACTTC; CDR3aa: CSASSGETSGLYEQYF
v_gene: TRBV12-3/TRBV12-4; d_gene: NA; abundance: NA; j_gene: TRBJ1-5; CDR3nt: TGTGCCAGCAGTGGGGACACCGGGCAGCCCCAGCGTTTT; CDR3aa: CASSGDTGQPQRF
v_gene: TRBV5-5; d_gene: TRBD1; abundance: many; j_gene: TRBJ2-5; CDR3nt: TGTGCCAGCAGCGCGGACAGGGCCCAAGAGACCCAGTACTTC; CDR3aa: CASSADRAQETQYF
v_gene: TRBV24-1; d_gene: TRBD1; abundance: NA; j_gene: TRBJ1-1; CDR3nt: TGTGCCACCAGTGATAGGACAGGTATTGAAGTCTTCTTT; CDR3aa: CATSDRTGIEVFF
v_gene: TRBV7-9; d_gene: TRBD2; abundance: many; j_gene: TRBJ2-1; CDR3nt: TGTGCCAGCAGCTGGGCTAGCGGGAGTACAAATGAGCAGTTCTTC; CDR3aa: CASSWASGSTNEQFF
v_gene: TRBV3-1; d_gene: NA; abundance: many; j_gene: TRBJ2-2; CDR3nt: TGTGCCAGCAGCCAAAGGATCAGGGTATCCGGGGAGCTGTTTTTT; CDR3aa: CASSQRIRVSGELFF